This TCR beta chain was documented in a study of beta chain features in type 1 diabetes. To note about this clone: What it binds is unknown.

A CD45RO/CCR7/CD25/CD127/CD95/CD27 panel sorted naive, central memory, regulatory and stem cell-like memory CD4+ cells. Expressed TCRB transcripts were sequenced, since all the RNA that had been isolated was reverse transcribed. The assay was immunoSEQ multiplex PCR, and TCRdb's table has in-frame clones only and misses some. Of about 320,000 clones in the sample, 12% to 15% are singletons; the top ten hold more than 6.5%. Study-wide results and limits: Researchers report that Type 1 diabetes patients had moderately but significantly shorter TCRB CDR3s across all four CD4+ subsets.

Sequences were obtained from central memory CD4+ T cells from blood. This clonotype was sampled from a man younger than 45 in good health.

Here the CDR3 reads CASSSENDRGPNEKLFF. The CDR3 DNA reads as TGTGCCAGCAGCTCTGAGAATGACAGGGGCCCTAATGAAAAACTGTTTTTT. The chain recombines TRBV5-4 with TRBJ1-4, with 8 bases that match TRBD1. The trim removed 3 bases at V and 3 bases at J, leaving 10 bases unmatched. CDR1 and CDR2 (germline): SGHNT, YYREEE (reference sequence). The CDR3 is 17 residues long. Variable domain in full (rest from reference TRBV5-4 and TRBJ1-4): ETGVTQSPTHLIKTRGQQVTLRCSSQSGHNTVSWYQQALGQGPQFIFQYYREEENGRGNFPPRFSGLQFPNYSSELNVNALELDDSALYLCASSSENDRGPNEKLFFGSGTQLSVL.